This section outlines one TCR beta chain sequence together with its context. Donors in Cohort 3 who had recovered were those with two negative PCRs, healthcare professional clearance, or resolution of their symptoms. This sample stems from a study of blood T cell repertoires in COVID-19. Per the original data handling: Amplifying reference gene primers gave estimates of nucleated cell counts. Libraries were prepared by immunoSEQ multiplex PCR; TCRdb keeps only in-frame clonotypes and omits some of them. The DNA was the basis for D and trimming; V, J and clone size are from that table. The table includes some 170,000 clones, approximately 82% detected once. CDR1 is KGHDR and CDR2 is SFDVKD in the germline V gene. The V end was cut by 2 bases, the J end by 11 bases, with 8 bases between. The CDR3 has 11 residues.

V and J are TRBV24-1 and TRBJ1-1; D unresolved. Sequenced: PBMCs or T cells enriched from blood (not recorded which). This receptor was taken from a man aged 45-65 years who had recovered from COVID-19. DNA for the CDR3: TGTGCCACCAGTGATTCCTCCCGGGCTTTCTTT. Its protein product is CATSDSSRAFF.